This T cell receptor (beta chain) was sequenced during a study of shared clonotypes between healthy human individuals. Comment on this clone: Its matching antigen is unknown.

Trimming left V 1 base short and J 1 base short, with 8 bases between. CDR1 and CDR2 from the germline V gene are MRHNA and SNTAGT. The CDR3 sequence is 15 residues long. Overall study findings and caveats: Sequencing of the sorted subsets was shown by rarefaction to be incomplete despite large depth.

TCRdb's copy holds only in-frame clones and misses some; the assay was immunoSEQ multiplex PCR. This table has more than 2 million clones, around 95% appearing once. V usage is TRBV6-4 and J usage is TRBJ1-5; tentative D call: TRBD1 (5 bases). The sequence was collected from a man aged 18 to 29 in good health. Material for sequencing was naive CD4+ T cells sorted from blood. Subset given: CD45RA+ positively selected. This CDR3 is CASSDLGGSNQPQHF. The CDR3 nucleotides are TGTGCCAGCAGTGACTTGGGGGGAAGCAATCAGCCCCAGCATTTT.